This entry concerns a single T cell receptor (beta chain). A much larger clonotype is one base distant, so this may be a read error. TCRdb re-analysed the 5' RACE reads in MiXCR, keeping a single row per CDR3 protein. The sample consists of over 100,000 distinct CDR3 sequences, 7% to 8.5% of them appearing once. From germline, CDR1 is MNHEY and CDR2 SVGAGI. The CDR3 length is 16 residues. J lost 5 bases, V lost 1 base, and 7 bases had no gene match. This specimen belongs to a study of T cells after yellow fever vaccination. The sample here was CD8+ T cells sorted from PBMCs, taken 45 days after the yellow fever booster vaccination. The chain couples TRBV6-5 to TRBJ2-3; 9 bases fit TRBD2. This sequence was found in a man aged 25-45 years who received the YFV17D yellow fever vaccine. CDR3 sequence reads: CASSYFPAGGQDTQYF. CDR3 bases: TGTGCCAGCAGTTACTTCCCCGCGGGAGGGCAAGATACGCAGTATTTT.